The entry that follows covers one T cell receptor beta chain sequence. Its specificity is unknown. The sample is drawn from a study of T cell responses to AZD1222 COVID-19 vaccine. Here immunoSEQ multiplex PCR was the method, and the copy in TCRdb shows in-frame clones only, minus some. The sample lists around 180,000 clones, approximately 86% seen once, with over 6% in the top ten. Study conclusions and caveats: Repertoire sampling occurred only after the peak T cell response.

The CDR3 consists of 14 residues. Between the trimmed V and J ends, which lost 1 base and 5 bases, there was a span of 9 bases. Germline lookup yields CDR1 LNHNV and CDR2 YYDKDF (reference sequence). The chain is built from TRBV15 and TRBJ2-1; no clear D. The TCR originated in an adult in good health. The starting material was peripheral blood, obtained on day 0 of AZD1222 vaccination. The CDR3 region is CATSRVEENNEQFF. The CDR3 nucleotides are TGTGCCACCAGCAGAGTAGAAGAGAACAATGAGCAGTTCTTC.